These 10 T cell receptor beta chains were all obtained from the same sample, sequenced in a study of shared clonotypes between healthy human individuals. Generated by immunoSEQ multiplex PCR, the TCRdb table keeps only in-frame clones and is missing some. The sample lists 500,000 to 650,000 clones, around three quarters occurring once. The sample taken for sequencing was PBMCs. Receptors originate from a woman between 40 and 50 years old in good health. Some clones in this sample may be carry-over from other donors' samples.

The chain has TRBV7-9 and TRBJ2-7; no definite D call. Trimming took off 3 bases at V and 7 bases at J, with 10 bases between the two ends. Germline V lookup: CDR1 SEHNR, CDR2 FQNEAQ (reference sequence). CDR3 size: 12 residues. DNA for the CDR3: TGTGCCAGCAGCTTGCCCCAAGGGGAGCAGTACTTC. Its translation is CASSLPQGEQYF.

V gene TRBV7-9 combines with J gene TRBJ2-1; D might be TRBD2 (6 bases). V was cut by 5 bases and J by 2 bases, with 13 bases left in between. The CDR3 loop spans 15 amino acids. Germline CDR1 is SEHNR and CDR2 is FQNEAQ (reference sequence). The CDR3 bases are TGTGCCAGCAGCCGTGAGGGACTGACCTACAATGAGCAGTTCTTC. It yields the protein CASSREGLTYNEQFF.

The chain links TRBV5-1 to TRBJ2-5, with D possibly matching TRBD2 (5 bases). The germline V gene has CDR1 SGHRS and CDR2 YFSETQ. Trimming left V 0 bases short and J 1 base short, with 10 bases between. This CDR3 is built from 15 residues. The CDR3 region is CASSLGPGSQETQYF. In DNA form, the CDR3 reads TGCGCCAGCAGCTTGGGGCCGGGGAGCCAAGAGACCCAGTACTTC. Using reference TRBV5-1 and TRBJ2-5 for the parts outside the CDR3, the full variable domain is KAGVTQTPRYLIKTRGQQVTLSCSPISGHRSVSWYQQTPGQGLQFLFEYFSETQRNKGNFPGRFSGRQFSNSRSEMNVSTLELGDSALYLCASSLGPGSQETQYFGPGTRLLVL.

This sequence joins TRBV5-1 and TRBJ2-1, with D unresolved. Germline V gene lookup returns CDR1 SGHRS and CDR2 YFSETQ. The CDR3 totals 16 residues. V was clipped by 6 bases and J by 0 bases, with 16 bases between them. The CDR3 DNA sequence: TGCGCCAGCATGGGGTCCATCGCGGACTCCTACAATGAGCAGTTCTTC. Encoded protein: CASMGSIADSYNEQFF.

CDR3 DNA: TGTGCCAGCAGTCCCAGGTTGGACACAGGATCGCCCCAGCATTTT. Residues: CASSPRLDTGSPQHF. The V call is TRBV6-5, the J call TRBJ1-5, with a weak D call TRBD1 (5 bases). CDR1 is MNHEY, CDR2 SVGAGI, per germline. This CDR3 comprises 15 residues. Trimming left V 5 bases short and J 9 bases short, with 20 bases between.

The chain has TRBV19 and TRBJ2-1; 7 positions agree with TRBD2. The CDR3 has 15 amino acids. V dropped 9 bases and J dropped 7; count of bases not matched to a gene: 15. Germline values: CDR1 LNHDA, CDR2 SQIVND (reference sequence). This CDR3 reads CASKIRAGSGNEQFF. The CDR3, as DNA: TGTGCCAGCAAAATCAGAGCGGGATCCGGAAATGAGCAGTTCTTC. Complete variable domain (other parts from reference TRBV19 and TRBJ2-1): DGGITQSPKYLFRKEGQNVTLSCEQNLNHDAMYWYRQDPGQGLRLIYYSQIVNDFQKGDIAEGYSVSREKKESFPLTVTSAQKNPTAFYLCASKIRAGSGNEQFFGPGTRLTVL.

This clone was observed once. The chain employs TRBV7-2 and TRBJ1-1; a weak D match, TRBD1 (5 bases). Trimming stripped 3 bases from V and 10 bases from J, with 9 bases between. The CDR3 is made up of 11 amino acids. Germline loops: CDR1 SGHTA, CDR2 FQGNSA. The CDR3 DNA sequence: TGTGCCAGCAGCTTGGGACCGAGAGCTTTCTTT. Protein product: CASSLGPRAFF.

As to this clone: One end of the junction fails to match germline, which may point to a read error. V and J are TRBV18 and TRBJ2-7; D ambiguous. This CDR3 region has 14 residues. In germline, CDR1 is KGHSH, CDR2 LQKENI. CDR3 DNA: TGCGCCAGCTCACCCCGGACGGAAACCTACGAGCAGTACTTC. Protein sequence: CASSPRTETYEQYF.

The gene calls are TRBV25-1 and TRBJ2-2; D not certain. Germline V gene data show CDR1 as MGHDK and CDR2 as SYGVNS. Trimming took 4 bases from V and 6 from J, leaving 6 bases between them. The CDR3 runs 12 residues. CDR3 coding DNA: TGTGCCAGCAGTGTCGGATCCGGGGAGCTGTTTTTT. It yields the protein CASSVGSGELFF. Full variable domain (missing parts from reference TRBV25-1 and TRBJ2-2): EADIYQTPRYLVIGTGKKITLECSQTMGHDKMYWYQQDPGMELHLIHYSYGVNSTEKGDLSSESTVSRIRTEHFPLTLESARPSHTSQYLCASSVGSGELFFGEGSRLTVL.

Worth noting for this clone: This sample also contains other DNA sequences that code for the same CDR3. The chain is built from TRBV27 and TRBJ2-7; maybe TRBD1 (6 bases). The germline V gene has CDR1 MNHEY and CDR2 SMNVEV (reference sequence). This CDR3 is 13 amino acids long. V shed 3 bases and J shed 1 base, with 7 bases lying between them. The CDR3 loop reads CASSFGQSYEQYF. Written as DNA, the CDR3 is TGTGCCAGCAGTTTCGGACAGTCCTACGAGCAGTACTTC.